This T cell receptor (beta chain) was retrieved from a study of T cell responses to AZD1222 COVID-19 vaccine. Study-wide findings and caveats: It should be noted that donors were predominantly white British and more often female, and clonal diversity was possibly underestimated.

Data came from immunoSEQ multiplex PCR; TCRdb stores just in-frame clones and leaves some out. The sample yields 150,000 or so clones, 91% seen once. Notes on this clone: Its antigen remains unidentified.

Trimming pared 0 bases from V and 3 bases from J, leaving 12 bases between. CDR3 length: 15 residues. Per germline, CDR1 MNHNS and CDR2 SASEGT. This TCR came from an adult in good health. The chain links TRBV6-1 to TRBJ2-7; D remains ambiguous. Sequenced material: peripheral blood, taken on day 0 of AZD1222 vaccination. This CDR3 reads CASSEAGQPFYEQYF. In DNA, the CDR3 is TGTGCCAGCAGTGAAGCCGGCCAGCCTTTCTACGAGCAGTACTTC.